This record concerns one T cell receptor beta chain sequence. Antigen specificity is unknown. This sample was included in a study of PD-1 blockade in classical Hodgkin lymphoma. All patients relapsed after autologous stem cell transplantation, and brentuximab vedotin exposure varied. Findings of the study overall: Patients with an early start, nivolumab under 1 year after ASCT, were excluded. CD4+ TCR diversity, unlike CD8+, rose significantly by C4D1. Similar baseline diversity was found in complete responders and newly diagnosed patients.

The germline V and J ends were trimmed by 7 bases and 3 bases, with 7 bases remaining between them. CDR3 length equals 12 residues. Germline V lookup: CDR1 MDHEN, CDR2 SYDVKM. Clones were read by immunoSEQ multiplex PCR, and TCRdb kept only the in-frame ones, dropping some. The sample consists of some 96,000 clones, around nine tenths of them appearing once. The sequence came from a human donor with classical Hodgkin lymphoma. The chain has TRBV28 and TRBJ1-5; TRBD1 might be the D (5 bases). Sequenced here: peripheral blood mononuclear cells (PBMCs), sampled at baseline. DNA of the CDR3: TGTGCCAGCATACAGGCCAATCAGCCCCAGCATTTT. It encodes CASIQANQPQHF. Drawing the rest from reference TRBV28 and TRBJ1-5, the complete variable domain is DVKVTQSSRYLVKRTGEKVFLECVQDMDHENMFWYRQDPGLGLRLIYFSYDVKMKEKGDIPEGYSVSREKKERFSLILESASTNQTSMYLCASIQANQPQHFGDGTRLSIL.